This TCR beta chain was sequenced during a study of blood T cell repertoires in COVID-19. Study-level background: Collection of acute and convalescent COVID-19 samples took place in the United States, Italy and Spain. The analysed material was cDNA or gDNA that came from T cells, B-cell-depleted T cells, or PBMCs.

Unmatched junction bases numbered 14, after V lost 5 bases and J lost 3 bases. The CDR3 runs to 19 residues. Germline assignment: CDR1 SEHNR and CDR2 FQNEAQ (reference sequence). The table came from immunoSEQ multiplex PCR; TCRdb's copy has only in-frame clones and leaves some out. The sample carries roughly 180,000 clones, 85% to 90% recorded once. V is TRBV7-9 and J is TRBJ1-6; 9 bases line up with TRBD1. The sequenced material came from peripheral blood. This TCR was sampled from a woman aged 30 to 39 with active or convalescent COVID-19. The CDR3 nucleotides read TGTGCCAGCAGCCCCCCGGACAGGGGCCCAAACTTCTATAATTCACCCCTCCACTTT. Protein: CASSPPDRGPNFYNSPLHF.